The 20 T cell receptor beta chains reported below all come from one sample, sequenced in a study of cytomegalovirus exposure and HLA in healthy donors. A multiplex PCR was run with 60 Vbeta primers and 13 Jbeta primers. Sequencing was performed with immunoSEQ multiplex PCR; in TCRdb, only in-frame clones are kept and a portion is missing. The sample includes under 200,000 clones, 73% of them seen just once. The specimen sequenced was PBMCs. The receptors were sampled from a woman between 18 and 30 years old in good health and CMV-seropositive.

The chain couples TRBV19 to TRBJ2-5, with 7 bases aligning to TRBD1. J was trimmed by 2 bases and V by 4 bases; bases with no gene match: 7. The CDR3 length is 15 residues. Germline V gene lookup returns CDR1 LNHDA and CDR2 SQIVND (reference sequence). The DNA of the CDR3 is TGTGCCAGTAGTAGGAGGCGACAGGGTCAAGAGACCCAGTACTTC. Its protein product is CASSRRRQGQETQYF.

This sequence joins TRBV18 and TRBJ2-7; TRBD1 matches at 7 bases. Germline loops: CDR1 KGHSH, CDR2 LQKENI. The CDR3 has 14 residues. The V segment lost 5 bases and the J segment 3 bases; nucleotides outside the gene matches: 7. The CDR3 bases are TGTGCCAGCTCATCCGGGACAGAACACTACGAGCAGTACTTC. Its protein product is CASSSGTEHYEQYF.

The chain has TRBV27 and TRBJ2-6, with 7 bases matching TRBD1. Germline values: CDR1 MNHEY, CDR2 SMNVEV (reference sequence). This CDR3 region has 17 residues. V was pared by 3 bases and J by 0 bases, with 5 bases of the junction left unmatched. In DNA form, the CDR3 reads TGTGCCAGCAGTTTGGGACAGCAATACTCTGGGGCCAACGTCCTGACTTTC. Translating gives CASSLGQQYSGANVLTF. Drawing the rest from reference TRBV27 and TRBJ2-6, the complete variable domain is EAQVTQNPRYLITVTGKKLTVTCSQNMNHEYMSWYRQDPGLGLRQIYYSMNVEVTDKGDVPEGYKVSRKEKRNFPLILESPSPNQTSLYFCASSLGQQYSGANVLTFGAGSRLTVL.

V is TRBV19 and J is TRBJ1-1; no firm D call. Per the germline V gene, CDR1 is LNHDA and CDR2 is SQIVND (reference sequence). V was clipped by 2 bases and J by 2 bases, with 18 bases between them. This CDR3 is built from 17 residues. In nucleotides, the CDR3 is TGTGCCAGTAGTATAAGGATGGAGAAAGGTTATAACACTGAAGCTTTCTTT. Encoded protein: CASSIRMEKGYNTEAFF.

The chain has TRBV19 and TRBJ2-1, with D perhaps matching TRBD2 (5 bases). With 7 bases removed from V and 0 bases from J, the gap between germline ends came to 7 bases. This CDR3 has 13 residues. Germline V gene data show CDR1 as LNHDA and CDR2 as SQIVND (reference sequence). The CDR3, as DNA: TGTGCCAGTAAGGCGGGCTCCTACAATGAGCAGTTCTTC. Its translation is CASKAGSYNEQFF.

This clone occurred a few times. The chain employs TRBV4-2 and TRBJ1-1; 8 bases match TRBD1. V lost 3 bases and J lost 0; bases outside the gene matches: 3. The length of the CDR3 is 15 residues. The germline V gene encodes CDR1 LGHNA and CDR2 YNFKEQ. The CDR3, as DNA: TGTGCCAGCAGCCAGAAGACAGGGGTGAACACTGAAGCTTTCTTT. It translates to CASSQKTGVNTEAFF.

The CDR3, as DNA: TGCGCCAGCAGCCAAGCAGGGTCAGACTACGAGCAGTACTTC. Protein sequence: CASSQAGSDYEQYF. V usage is TRBV4-3 and J usage is TRBJ2-7; tentatively, D is TRBD1 (5 bases). Trimming stripped 1 base from V and 3 bases from J, with 10 bases between. This CDR3 has 14 residues. Germline CDR1 LGHNA, CDR2 YSLEER.

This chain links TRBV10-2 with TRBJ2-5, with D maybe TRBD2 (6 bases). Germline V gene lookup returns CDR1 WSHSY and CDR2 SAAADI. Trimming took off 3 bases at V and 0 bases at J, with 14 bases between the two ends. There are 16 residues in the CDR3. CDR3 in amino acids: CASSDRIRDYQETQYF. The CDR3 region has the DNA TGCGCCAGCAGTGACCGGATCCGGGACTACCAAGAGACCCAGTACTTC.

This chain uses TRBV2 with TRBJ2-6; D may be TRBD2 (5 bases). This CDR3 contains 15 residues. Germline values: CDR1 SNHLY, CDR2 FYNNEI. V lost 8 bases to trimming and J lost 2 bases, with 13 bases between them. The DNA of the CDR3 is TGTGCCAGCCGGGTTGCGAGGGCTGGGGCCAACGTCCTGACTTTC. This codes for CASRVARAGANVLTF.

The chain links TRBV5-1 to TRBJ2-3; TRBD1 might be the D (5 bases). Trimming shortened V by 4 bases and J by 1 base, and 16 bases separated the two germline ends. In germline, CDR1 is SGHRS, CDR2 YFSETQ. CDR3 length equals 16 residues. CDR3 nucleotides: TGCGCCAGCAGCACCCAGCCAGGGTCGGGCACAGATACGCAGTATTTT. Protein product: CASSTQPGSGTDTQYF. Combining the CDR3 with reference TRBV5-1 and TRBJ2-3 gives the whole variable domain KAGVTQTPRYLIKTRGQQVTLSCSPISGHRSVSWYQQTPGQGLQFLFEYFSETQRNKGNFPGRFSGRQFSNSRSEMNVSTLELGDSALYLCASSTQPGSGTDTQYFGPGTRLTVL.

DNA for the CDR3: TGTGCCAGCAGCCAAGACCCTAGGGAGATTCAGTACTTC. It codes for CASSQDPREIQYF. The rearrangement links TRBV4-2 to TRBJ2-4; possible D gene TRBD2, 5 bases. The CDR3 length is 13 residues. V lost 0 bases to trimming and J lost 10 bases, with 10 bases between them. CDR1 and CDR2 (germline): LGHNA, YNFKEQ.

The CDR3 nucleotides are TGTGCCAGCTCACCACTTTTAAGGACAGGGGTTCAAAACATTCAGTACTTC. Encoded protein: CASSPLLRTGVQNIQYF. The V gene is TRBV18, the J gene TRBJ2-4; TRBD1 matches at 9 bases. CDR1 is KGHSH and CDR2 is LQKENI in the germline V gene. The CDR3 loop spans 17 amino acids. Trimming at V came to 1 base and at J to 5 bases, leaving 9 bases not matched to a gene.

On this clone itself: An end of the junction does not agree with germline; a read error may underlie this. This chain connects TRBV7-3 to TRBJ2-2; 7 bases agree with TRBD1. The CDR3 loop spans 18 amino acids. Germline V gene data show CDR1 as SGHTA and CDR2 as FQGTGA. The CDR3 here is CSSSFGAERQGNTGELFF. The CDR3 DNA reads TGTTCCAGCAGCTTTGGTGCAGAAAGACAGGGTAACACCGGGGAGCTGTTTTTT.

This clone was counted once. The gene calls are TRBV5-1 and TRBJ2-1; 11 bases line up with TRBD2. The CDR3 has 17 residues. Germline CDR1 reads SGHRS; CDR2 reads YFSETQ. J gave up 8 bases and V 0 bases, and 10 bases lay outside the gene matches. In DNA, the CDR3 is TGCGCCAGCAGCTTGGCCATATTGGGGACTAGCGGCGATGAGCAGTTCTTC. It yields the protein CASSLAILGTSGDEQFF.

CDR3 DNA: TGTGCCAGCAGCGGGAGCTCTCGGACAGATACGCAGTATTTT. Translating it yields CASSGSSRTDTQYF. This chain uses TRBV9 with TRBJ2-3, with D unclear. CDR3 length: 14 residues. Trimming shortened V by 3 bases and J by 3 bases, and 11 bases separated the two germline ends. Germline values: CDR1 SGDLS, CDR2 YYNGEE.

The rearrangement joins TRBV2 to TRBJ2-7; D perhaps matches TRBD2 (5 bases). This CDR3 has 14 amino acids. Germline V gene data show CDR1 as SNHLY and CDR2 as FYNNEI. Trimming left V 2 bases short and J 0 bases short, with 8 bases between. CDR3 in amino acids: CASSELGSSYEQYF. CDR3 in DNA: TGTGCCAGCAGTGAATTGGGGAGCTCCTACGAGCAGTACTTC.

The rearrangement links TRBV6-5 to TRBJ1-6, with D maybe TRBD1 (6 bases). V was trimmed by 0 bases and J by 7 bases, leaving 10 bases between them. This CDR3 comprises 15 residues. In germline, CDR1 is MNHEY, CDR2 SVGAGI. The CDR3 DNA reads TGTGCCAGCAGTTACTCGCAGGGGCTCAATTCACCCCTCCACTTT. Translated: CASSYSQGLNSPLHF.

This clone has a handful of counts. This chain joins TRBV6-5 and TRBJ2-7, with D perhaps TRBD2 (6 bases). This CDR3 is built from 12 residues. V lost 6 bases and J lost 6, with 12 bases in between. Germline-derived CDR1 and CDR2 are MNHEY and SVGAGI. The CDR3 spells CASSPGGGEQYF. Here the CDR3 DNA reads TGTGCCAGCAGCCCCGGGGGAGGCGAGCAGTACTTC.

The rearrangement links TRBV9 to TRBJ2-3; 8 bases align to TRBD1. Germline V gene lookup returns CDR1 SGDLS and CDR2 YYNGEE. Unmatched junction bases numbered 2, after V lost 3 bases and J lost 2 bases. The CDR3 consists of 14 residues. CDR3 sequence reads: CASSGTGTTDTQYF. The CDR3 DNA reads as TGTGCCAGCAGCGGGACAGGGACCACAGATACGCAGTATTTT.

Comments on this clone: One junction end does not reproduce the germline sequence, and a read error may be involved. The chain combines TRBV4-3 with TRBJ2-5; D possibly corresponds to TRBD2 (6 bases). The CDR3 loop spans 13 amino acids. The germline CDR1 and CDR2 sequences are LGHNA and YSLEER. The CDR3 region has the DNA TGCGCCAGCAGCCAATTGGAGGGAGAGCCCCAGTACTTC. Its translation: CASSQLEGEPQYF.